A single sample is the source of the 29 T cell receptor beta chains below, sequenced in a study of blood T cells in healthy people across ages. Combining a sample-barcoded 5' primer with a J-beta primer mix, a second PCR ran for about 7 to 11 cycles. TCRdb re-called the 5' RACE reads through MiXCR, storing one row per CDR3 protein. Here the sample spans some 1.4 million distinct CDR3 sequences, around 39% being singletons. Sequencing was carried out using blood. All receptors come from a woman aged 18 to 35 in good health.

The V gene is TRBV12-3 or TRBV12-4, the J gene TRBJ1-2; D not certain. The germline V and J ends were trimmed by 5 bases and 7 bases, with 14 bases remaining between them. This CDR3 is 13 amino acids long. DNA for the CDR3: TGTGCCAGCAGTGCGGACGGATCGACTGGCTACACCTTC. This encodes CASSADGSTGYTF.

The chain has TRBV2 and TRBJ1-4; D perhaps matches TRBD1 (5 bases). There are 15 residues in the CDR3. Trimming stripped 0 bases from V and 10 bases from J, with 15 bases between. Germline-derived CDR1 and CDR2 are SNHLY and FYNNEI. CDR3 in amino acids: CASSEARTLGGKLFF. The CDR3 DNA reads TGTGCCAGCAGTGAAGCGCGGACCCTCGGGGGAAAACTGTTTTTT.

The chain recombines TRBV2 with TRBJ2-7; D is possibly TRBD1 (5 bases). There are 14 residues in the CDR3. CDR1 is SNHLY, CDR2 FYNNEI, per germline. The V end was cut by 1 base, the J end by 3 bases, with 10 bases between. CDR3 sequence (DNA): TGTGCCAGCAGTGAAGGCAGGGTCCGCTACGAGCAGTACTTC. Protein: CASSEGRVRYEQYF.

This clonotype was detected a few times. The CDR3: CASSGLAGRNVYNEQFF. The CDR3 region has the DNA TGTGCCAGCAGTGGTCTAGCGGGTAGGAACGTGTACAATGAGCAGTTCTTC. V and J are TRBV6-1 and TRBJ2-1, with TRBD2 identical over 8 bases. The CDR3 contains 17 residues. J gave up 4 bases and V 4 bases, and 12 bases lay outside the gene matches. Germline V gene sequence: CDR1 MNHNS, CDR2 SASEGT.

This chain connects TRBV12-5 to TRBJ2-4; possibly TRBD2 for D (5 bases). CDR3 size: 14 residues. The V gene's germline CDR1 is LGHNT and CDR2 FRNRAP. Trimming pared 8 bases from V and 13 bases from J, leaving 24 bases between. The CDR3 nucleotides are TGTGCTAGTAGCGGCTTCGGCGGTGCGTGGGAGCAGTACTTC. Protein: CASSGFGGAWEQYF.

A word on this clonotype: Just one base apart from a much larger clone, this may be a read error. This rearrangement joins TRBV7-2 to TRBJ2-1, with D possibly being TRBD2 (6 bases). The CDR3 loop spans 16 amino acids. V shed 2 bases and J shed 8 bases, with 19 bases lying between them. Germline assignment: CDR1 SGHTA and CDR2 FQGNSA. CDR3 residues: CASSLRDDGSSDEQFF. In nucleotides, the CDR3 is TGTGCCAGCAGCTTAAGGGACGACGGGAGTTCCGATGAGCAGTTCTTC.

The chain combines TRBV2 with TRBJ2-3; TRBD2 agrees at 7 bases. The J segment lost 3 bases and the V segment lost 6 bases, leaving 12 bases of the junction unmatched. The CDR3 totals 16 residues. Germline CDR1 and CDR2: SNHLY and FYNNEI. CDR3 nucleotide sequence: TGTGCCAGCAGGAGGTTCCGGCTAGCGGAAACAGATACGCAGTATTTT. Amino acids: CASRRFRLAETDTQYF.

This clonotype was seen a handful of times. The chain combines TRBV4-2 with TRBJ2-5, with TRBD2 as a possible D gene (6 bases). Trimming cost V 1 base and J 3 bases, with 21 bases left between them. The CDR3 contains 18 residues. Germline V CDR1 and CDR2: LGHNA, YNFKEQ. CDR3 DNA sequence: TGTGCCAGCAGCCAAGGGGACTTCGTGGCTGTTGGAAAAGAGACCCAGTACTTC. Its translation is CASSQGDFVAVGKETQYF.

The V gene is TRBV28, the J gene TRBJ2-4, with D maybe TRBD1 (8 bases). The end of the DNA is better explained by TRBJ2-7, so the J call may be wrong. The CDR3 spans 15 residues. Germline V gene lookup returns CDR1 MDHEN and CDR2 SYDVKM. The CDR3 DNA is TGTGCCAGCAGTAAACAGGGGGGGAACAACTACGAGCAGTACTTC. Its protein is CASSKQGGNNYEQYF.

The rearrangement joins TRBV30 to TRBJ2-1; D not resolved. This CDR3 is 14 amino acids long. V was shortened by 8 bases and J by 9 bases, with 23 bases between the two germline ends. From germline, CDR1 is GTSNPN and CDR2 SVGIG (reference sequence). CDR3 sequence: CARSTGVLSPEQFF. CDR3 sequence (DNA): TGTGCCCGATCCACTGGGGTTCTCTCCCCTGAGCAGTTCTTC.

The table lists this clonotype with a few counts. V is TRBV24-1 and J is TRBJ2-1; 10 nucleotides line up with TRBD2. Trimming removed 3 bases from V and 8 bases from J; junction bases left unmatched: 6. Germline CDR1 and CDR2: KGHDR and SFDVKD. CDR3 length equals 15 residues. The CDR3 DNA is TGTGCCACCAGTGATGCCCTAGCGGGAGTGGATGAGCAGTTCTTC. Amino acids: CATSDALAGVDEQFF.

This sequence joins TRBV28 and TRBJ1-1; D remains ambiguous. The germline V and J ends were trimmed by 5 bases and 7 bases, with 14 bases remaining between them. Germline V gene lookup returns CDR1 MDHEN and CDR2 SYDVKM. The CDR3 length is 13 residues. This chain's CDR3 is CASSPTKKREAFF. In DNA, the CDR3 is TGTGCCAGCAGTCCCACAAAAAAGCGTGAAGCTTTCTTT.

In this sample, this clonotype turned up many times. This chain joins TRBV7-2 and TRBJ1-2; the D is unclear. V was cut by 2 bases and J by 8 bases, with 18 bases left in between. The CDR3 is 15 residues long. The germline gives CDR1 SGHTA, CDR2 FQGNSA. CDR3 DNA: TGTGCCAGCAGCTTACAAACCCTTTCCAAGCAGGGCTACACCTTC. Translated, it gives CASSLQTLSKQGYTF.

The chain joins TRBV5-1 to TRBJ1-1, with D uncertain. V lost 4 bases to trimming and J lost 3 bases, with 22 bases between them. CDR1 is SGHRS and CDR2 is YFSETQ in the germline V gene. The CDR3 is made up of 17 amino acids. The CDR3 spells CASSPGLGWVPDTEAFF. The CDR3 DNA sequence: TGCGCCAGCAGCCCCGGCCTCGGGTGGGTACCGGACACTGAAGCTTTCTTT.

Here the CDR3 reads CSARDREMNSNQPQHF. CDR3 DNA sequence: TGCAGTGCTAGGGACAGGGAAATGAATAGCAATCAGCCCCAGCATTTT. The chain carries TRBV20-1 and TRBJ1-5; 8 nucleotides line up with TRBD1. Germline CDR1 is DFQATT and CDR2 is SNEGSKA (reference sequence). V gave up 3 bases and J gave up 0 bases; unmatched junction bases: 7. The CDR3 is 16 amino acids.

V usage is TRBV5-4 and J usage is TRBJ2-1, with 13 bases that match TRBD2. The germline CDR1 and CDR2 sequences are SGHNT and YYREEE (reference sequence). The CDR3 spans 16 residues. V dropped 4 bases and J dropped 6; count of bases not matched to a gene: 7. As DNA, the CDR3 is TGTGCCAGCAGCCCCTGGACTAGCGGGGGTTCCAATGAGCAGTTCTTC. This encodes CASSPWTSGGSNEQFF.

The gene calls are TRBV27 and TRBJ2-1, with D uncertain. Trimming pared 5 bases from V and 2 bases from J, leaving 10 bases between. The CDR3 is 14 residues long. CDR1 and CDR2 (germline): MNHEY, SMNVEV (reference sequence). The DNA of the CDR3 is TGTGCCAGCAGTGGTTCCTTTACCTACAATGAGCAGTTCTTC. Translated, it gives CASSGSFTYNEQFF.

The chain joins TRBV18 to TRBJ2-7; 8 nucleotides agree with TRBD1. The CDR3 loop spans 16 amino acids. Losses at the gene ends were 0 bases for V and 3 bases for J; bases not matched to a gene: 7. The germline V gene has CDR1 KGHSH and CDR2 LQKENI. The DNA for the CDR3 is TGTGCCAGCTCACCACCGAGACAGGGGCTAATCTACGAGCAGTACTTC. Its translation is CASSPPRQGLIYEQYF.

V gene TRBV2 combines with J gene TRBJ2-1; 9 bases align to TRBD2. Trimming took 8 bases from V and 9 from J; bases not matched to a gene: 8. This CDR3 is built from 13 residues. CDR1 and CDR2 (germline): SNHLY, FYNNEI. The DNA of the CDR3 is TGTGCCAGCGCGGAAGCGGGAGGAAGTGAGCAGTTCTTC. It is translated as CASAEAGGSEQFF.

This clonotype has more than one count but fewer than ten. In DNA form, the CDR3 reads TGTGCCAGCGGGTTCCCTCCGAATCAGCCCCAGCATTTT. Amino acids: CASGFPPNQPQHF. The gene calls are TRBV6-5 and TRBJ1-5; D gene uncertain. Trimming shortened V by 8 bases and J by 4 bases, and 12 bases separated the two germline ends. The CDR3 extends over 13 amino acids. The germline V gene has CDR1 MNHEY and CDR2 SVGAGI.

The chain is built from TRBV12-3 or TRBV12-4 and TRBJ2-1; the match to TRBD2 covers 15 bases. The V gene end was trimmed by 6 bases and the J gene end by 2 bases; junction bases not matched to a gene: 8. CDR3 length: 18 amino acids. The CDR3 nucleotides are TGTGCCAGCAGCTTGTCCCGGACTAGCGGGAGGGCCTACAATGAGCAGTTCTTC. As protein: CASSLSRTSGRAYNEQFF.

This CDR3 reads CASSEGLGGVHGYTF. The CDR3 DNA follows: TGTGCCAGCAGTGAAGGTTTGGGGGGGGTCCATGGCTACACCTTC. This chain links TRBV6-1 with TRBJ1-2; tentative D call: TRBD1 (5 bases). The CDR3 consists of 15 residues. V was cut by 1 base and J by 6 bases, with 15 bases left in between. Germline CDR1 is MNHNS and CDR2 is SASEGT.

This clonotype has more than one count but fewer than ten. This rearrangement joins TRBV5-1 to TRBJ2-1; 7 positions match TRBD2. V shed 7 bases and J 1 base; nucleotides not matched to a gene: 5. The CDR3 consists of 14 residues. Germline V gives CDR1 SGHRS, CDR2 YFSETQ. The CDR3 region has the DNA TGCGCCAGCCTTGGGGGGGATTCCTACAATGAGCAGTTCTTC. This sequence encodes CASLGGDSYNEQFF.

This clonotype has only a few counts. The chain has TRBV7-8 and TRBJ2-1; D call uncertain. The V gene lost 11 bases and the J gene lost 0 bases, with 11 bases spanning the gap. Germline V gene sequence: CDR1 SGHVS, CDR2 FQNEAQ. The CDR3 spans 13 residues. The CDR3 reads CASHPPSYNEQFF. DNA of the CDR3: TGTGCCTCCCATCCCCCCTCCTACAATGAGCAGTTCTTC.

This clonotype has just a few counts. The CDR3 DNA sequence: TGTGCCAGCAGTTATAAAGGGGCTGAAAAACTGTTTTTT. It is translated as CASSYKGAEKLFF. The V gene is TRBV6-8, the J gene TRBJ1-4; D might be TRBD1 (5 bases). V was clipped by 3 bases and J by 7 bases, with 9 bases between them. The CDR3 is 13 residues long. CDR1 MNHGY and CDR2 SAAAGT come from the germline V gene.

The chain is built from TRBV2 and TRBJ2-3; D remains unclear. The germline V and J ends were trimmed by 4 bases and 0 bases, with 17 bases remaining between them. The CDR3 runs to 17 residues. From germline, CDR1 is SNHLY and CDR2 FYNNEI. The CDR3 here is CASSGLAAEPSTDTQYF. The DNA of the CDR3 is TGTGCCAGCAGTGGTTTGGCTGCGGAGCCGAGCACAGATACGCAGTATTTT.

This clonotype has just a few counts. The CDR3 spells CASSVSYRPLNTEAFF. The CDR3 coding sequence is TGTGCCAGCAGCGTATCCTACAGACCCTTGAACACTGAAGCTTTCTTT. V and J are TRBV9 and TRBJ1-1; no definite D call. V lost 1 base, J lost 0 bases, and 13 bases lay in between. CDR1 is SGDLS, CDR2 YYNGEE, per germline. The CDR3 runs to 16 residues.

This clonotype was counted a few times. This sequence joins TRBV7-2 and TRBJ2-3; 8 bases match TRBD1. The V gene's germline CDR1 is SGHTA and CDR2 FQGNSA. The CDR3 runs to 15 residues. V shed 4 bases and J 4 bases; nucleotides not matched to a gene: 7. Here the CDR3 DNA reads TGTGCCAGCAGCTACCGGACAGGGAGGTCAGATACGCAGTATTTT. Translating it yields CASSYRTGRSDTQYF.

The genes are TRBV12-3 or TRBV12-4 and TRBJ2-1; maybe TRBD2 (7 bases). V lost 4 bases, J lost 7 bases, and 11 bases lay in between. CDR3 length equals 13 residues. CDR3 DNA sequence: TGTGCCAGCAGTTATGGGAGGGGGAATGAGCAGTTCTTC. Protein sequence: CASSYGRGNEQFF.